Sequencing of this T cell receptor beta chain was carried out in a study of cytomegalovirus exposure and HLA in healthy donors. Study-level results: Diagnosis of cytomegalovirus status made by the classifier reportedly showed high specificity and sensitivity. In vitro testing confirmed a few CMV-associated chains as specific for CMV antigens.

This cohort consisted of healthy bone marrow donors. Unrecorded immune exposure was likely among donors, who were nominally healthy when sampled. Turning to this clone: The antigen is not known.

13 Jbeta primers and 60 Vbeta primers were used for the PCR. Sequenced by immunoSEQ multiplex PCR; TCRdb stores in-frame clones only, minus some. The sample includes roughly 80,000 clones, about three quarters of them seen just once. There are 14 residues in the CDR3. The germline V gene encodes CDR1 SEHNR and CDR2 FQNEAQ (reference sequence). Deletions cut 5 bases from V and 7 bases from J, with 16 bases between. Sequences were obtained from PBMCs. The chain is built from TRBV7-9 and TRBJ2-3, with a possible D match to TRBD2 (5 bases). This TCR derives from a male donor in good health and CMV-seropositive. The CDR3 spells CASSEAGMRNTQYF. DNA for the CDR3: TGTGCCAGCAGCGAGGCCGGGATGAGGAATACGCAGTATTTT.